In this sample, the clone carrying this T cell receptor beta chain turned up many times. The CDR3 spans 15 residues. V was shortened by 5 bases and J by 0 bases, with 14 bases between the two germline ends. The record originates from a study of T-cell reconstitution after alpha-beta-depleted transplantation in children. For TCRbeta, the library was prepared with unique molecular identifiers. TCRdb used MiXCR to reprocess the PCR reads, holding one entry per CDR3 protein. The repertoire holds approximately 640,000 distinct CDR3 sequences, with 16% as singletons. This TCR derives from a human donor who donated a stem cell graft to a child with acute myeloid leukemia. This chain links TRBV12-3 or TRBV12-4 with TRBJ2-7; D unclear. Specimen: PBMCs from the stem cell graft donor, collected from the stem cell graft. DNA of the CDR3: TGTGCCAGCAGTCCTCGGTCTGCCAGCTCCTACGAGCAGTACTTC. Residues: CASSPRSASSYEQYF.